These 19 T cell receptor beta chains originate from one sample sequenced in a study of PD-1 blockade in classical Hodgkin lymphoma. Clones were sequenced by immunoSEQ multiplex PCR, and TCRdb holds only the in-frame ones, with some missing. The table records 20,000 or so clones, roughly 73% of them present only once. Each of the patients experienced relapse following autologous stem cell transplantation, and their brentuximab vedotin exposure differed. This specimen consisted of peripheral blood mononuclear cells (PBMCs), obtained before the second cycle of nivolumab. Every receptor here comes from a human donor with classical Hodgkin lymphoma.

By sample fraction, this clone is medium-sized. The chain carries TRBV11-2 and TRBJ2-7, with 8 positions matching TRBD2. The J segment lost 3 bases and the V segment lost 3 bases, leaving 10 bases of the junction unmatched. This CDR3 comprises 16 residues. CDR1 is SGHAT and CDR2 is FQNNGV in the germline V gene. The DNA for the CDR3 is TGTGCCAGCAGCTTGATGGCTAGCGGGCTCGTCTACGAGCAGTACTTC. This translates into CASSLMASGLVYEQYF.

J is TRBJ2-7 and V is TRBV6-5; TRBD1 or TRBD2 may be the D gene (5 bases each). This CDR3 contains 15 residues. Trimming pared 0 bases from V and 1 base from J, leaving 10 bases between. Germline V gene data show CDR1 as MNHEY and CDR2 as SVGAGI. CDR3 DNA: TGTGCCAGCAGTTACTCGATCAGGGAGTCCTACGAGCAGTACTTC. It translates to CASSYSIRESYEQYF.

The chain has TRBV18 and TRBJ1-1; D is unclear. Germline V gene data show CDR1 as KGHSH and CDR2 as LQKENI. This CDR3 has 14 residues. Trimming pared 4 bases from V and 3 bases from J, leaving 12 bases between. The CDR3: CASSRTELDTEAFF. For the CDR3, the DNA is TGTGCCAGCTCACGAACGGAATTGGACACTGAAGCTTTCTTT. The full variable domain, completed using reference TRBV18 and TRBJ1-1, is NAGVMQNPRHLVRRRGQEARLRCSPMKGHSHVYWYRQLPEEGLKFMVYLQKENIIDESGMPKERFSAEFPKEGPSILRIQQVVRGDSAAYFCASSRTELDTEAFFGQGTRLTVV.

CDR3 coding DNA: TGCGCCAGCAGCAACCGGGACCCTGGGGAGACCCAGTACTTC. The encoded protein is CASSNRDPGETQYF. J is TRBJ2-5 and V is TRBV4-1; D may correspond to TRBD1 or TRBD2 (5 bases each). The CDR3 contains 14 residues. The V and J ends lost 5 bases and 5 bases respectively, with 15 bases between them. CDR1 is MGHRA and CDR2 is YSYEKL in the germline V gene.

There are a few counts of this clone. The chain uses TRBV29-1 and TRBJ2-3; 8 nucleotides match TRBD2. This CDR3 is 14 amino acids long. The germline CDR1 and CDR2 sequences are SQVTM and ANQGSEA. With V trimmed by 4 bases and J by 5 bases, 8 bases remained unmatched. The chain's CDR3 is CSVVLAGSGDTQYF. Written as DNA, the CDR3 is TGCAGCGTTGTGCTAGCGGGTTCCGGAGATACGCAGTATTTT.

This chain joins TRBV5-5 and TRBJ1-1, with 7 nucleotides matching TRBD1. CDR3 length: 15 residues. Germline V gene data show CDR1 as SGHKS and CDR2 as YYEKEE (reference sequence). Germline trimming cut 4 bases from V and 0 bases from J; bases unmatched to any gene: 6. The CDR3 is CASSEQGRVNTEAFF. As DNA, the CDR3 is TGTGCCAGCAGCGAACAGGGGCGGGTGAACACTGAAGCTTTCTTT.

This chain joins TRBV6-1 and TRBJ2-7; 11 bases fit TRBD1. This CDR3 has 15 amino acids. From germline, CDR1 is MNHNS and CDR2 SASEGT. V lost 6 bases and J lost 2; bases outside the gene matches: 6. The DNA for the CDR3 is TGTGCCAGCAGGCGGGGGGGACAGGGGGCCTACGAGCAGTACTTC. Protein sequence: CASRRGGQGAYEQYF.

This chain links TRBV5-6 with TRBJ1-1; D unclear. The CDR3 has 14 residues. Germline CDR1 is SGHDT and CDR2 is YYEEEE. The germline V and J ends were trimmed by 4 bases and 1 base, with 11 bases remaining between them. CDR3 residues: CASSLSPGNTEAFF. Here the CDR3 DNA reads TGTGCCAGCAGCCTTTCCCCGGGGAACACTGAAGCTTTCTTT. Based on the CDR3 plus reference TRBV5-6 and TRBJ1-1, the full variable domain is DAGVTQSPTHLIKTRGQQVTLRCSPKSGHDTVSWYQQALGQGPQFIFQYYEEEERQRGNFPDRFSGHQFPNYSSELNVNALLLGDSALYLCASSLSPGNTEAFFGQGTRLTVV.

The chain employs TRBV6-1 and TRBJ1-5; tentatively, D is TRBD1 (5 bases). Germline loops: CDR1 MNHNS, CDR2 SASEGT. The V gene lost 2 bases and the J gene lost 6 bases, with 14 bases spanning the gap. The CDR3 contains 15 residues. The CDR3 nucleotides are TGTGCCAGCAGTGAAAATGGCAGGGATCGTCAGCCCCAGCATTTT. As protein: CASSENGRDRQPQHF.

This sequence joins TRBV28 and TRBJ2-3; D is possibly TRBD1 or TRBD2 (5 bases each). CDR3 size: 13 residues. The V gene lost 6 bases and the J gene lost 7 bases, with 14 bases spanning the gap. From germline, CDR1 is MDHEN and CDR2 SYDVKM. CDR3 nucleotide sequence: TGTGCCAGCAGGCCCCCGGGGCGAAATACGCAGTATTTT. It encodes CASRPPGRNTQYF.

This chain links TRBV13 with TRBJ2-7, with D possibly matching TRBD2 (5 bases). This CDR3 has 13 residues. Germline CDR1 is PRHDT and CDR2 is FYEKMQ (reference sequence). Trimming shortened V by 5 bases and J by 3 bases, and 11 bases separated the two germline ends. This CDR3 reads CASSIGGGYEQYF. CDR3 DNA: TGTGCCAGCAGCATCGGCGGAGGCTACGAGCAGTACTTC.

The chain couples TRBV9 to TRBJ2-2; unclear D gene. Looked up from germline, CDR1 is SGDLS and CDR2 is YYNGEE. The V and J ends lost 0 bases and 5 bases respectively, with 8 bases between them. The CDR3 runs 14 residues. CDR3 DNA sequence: TGTGCCAGCAGCGTAGCGGTGGCTACCGGGGAGCTGTTTTTT. Amino acids: CASSVAVATGELFF.

V usage is TRBV19 and J usage is TRBJ1-1; weak D call: TRBD1 (5 bases). Looked up from germline, CDR1 is LNHDA and CDR2 is SQIVND (reference sequence). V was pared by 5 bases and J by 4 bases, with 14 bases between. The CDR3 sequence is 14 residues long. The DNA for the CDR3 is TGTGCCAGTAGTTCGCGGGAAGGGACCACTGAAGCTTTCTTT. It yields the protein CASSSREGTTEAFF.

This clone is termed medium-sized (0.01 to 0.1%). Sequence at one end of the junction differs from germline and may be a read error. This sequence joins TRBV6-5 and TRBJ2-7, with TRBD1 identical over 10 bases. Germline lookup yields CDR1 MNHEY and CDR2 SVGAGI. The CDR3 consists of 14 residues. The CDR3 bases are TGTGCCAGCACTTACCGACAGGGGGCCAACGAGCAGTACTTC. Translating gives CASTYRQGANEQYF.

The chain links TRBV4-1 to TRBJ2-7; 10 bases are shared with TRBD2. V lost 3 bases and J lost 2; bases outside the gene matches: 7. Germline V gives CDR1 MGHRA, CDR2 YSYEKL. The length of the CDR3 is 16 residues. CDR3 in DNA: TGCGCCAGCAGCCAGATAGCGGGAGGAACAACCTACGAGCAGTACTTC. This sequence encodes CASSQIAGGTTYEQYF.

The chain joins TRBV11-3 to TRBJ2-5; D is unresolved. Trimming removed 1 base at V and 2 bases at J, with 5 bases between. CDR1 is SGHNT, CDR2 YENEEA, per germline. The CDR3 runs 13 residues. The CDR3 loop is CASSLAQQETQYF. The CDR3 DNA reads TGTGCCAGCAGCTTAGCTCAGCAAGAGACCCAGTACTTC. The whole variable domain, filled in from reference TRBV11-3 and TRBJ2-5, reads EAGVVQSPRYKIIEKKQPVAFWCNPISGHNTLYWYLQNLGQGPELLIRYENEEAVDDSQLPKDRFSAERLKGVDSTLKIQPAELGDSAVYLCASSLAQQETQYFGPGTRLLVL.

V is TRBV28 and J is TRBJ1-3; TRBD1 might be the D (6 bases). Germline values: CDR1 MDHEN, CDR2 SYDVKM. Trimming removed 7 bases from V and 1 base from J, with 14 bases in between. The length of the CDR3 is 15 residues. CDR3 in amino acids: CASTKHTGSGNTIYF. The CDR3 coding sequence is TGTGCCAGCACCAAACACACAGGGTCTGGAAACACCATATATTTT.

The chain employs TRBV5-1 and TRBJ1-2, with D possibly matching TRBD1 (6 bases). The CDR3 consists of 15 residues. With 0 bases removed from V and 7 bases from J, the gap between germline ends came to 16 bases. Germline V gene sequence: CDR1 SGHRS, CDR2 YFSETQ. The chain's CDR3 is CASSLVGGRGVGYTF. In nucleotides, the CDR3 is TGCGCCAGCAGCTTGGTGGGGGGGCGCGGCGTTGGCTACACCTTC.

The genes are TRBV15 and TRBJ2-3; D is possibly TRBD1 (7 bases). CDR1 is LNHNV, CDR2 YYDKDF, per germline (reference sequence). Trimming left V 4 bases short and J 4 bases short, with 21 bases between. The CDR3 is 17 residues long. CDR3 amino acids: CATSNPQGRLSSDTQYF. The CDR3 DNA reads as TGTGCCACCAGCAACCCACAGGGGAGGCTATCCTCAGATACGCAGTATTTT. Full variable domain (missing parts from reference TRBV15 and TRBJ2-3): DAMVIQNPRYQVTQFGKPVTLSCSQTLNHNVMYWYQQKSSQAPKLLFHYYDKDFNNEADTPDNFQSRRPNTSFCFLDIRSPGLGDTAMYLCATSNPQGRLSSDTQYFGPGTRLTVL.